This T cell receptor (beta chain) was profiled in a study of T cell responses to AZD1222 COVID-19 vaccine. General observations from the study: The study reported that nearly half of spike-specific TCRs target unmutated variant regions. White British ancestry dominated among donors, who included more females, and clonal diversity was possibly underestimated.

Assay: immunoSEQ multiplex PCR; the TCRdb copy retains only in-frame clones and omits some. Here the sample spans roughly 150,000 clones, about nine tenths being singletons. Per the germline V gene, CDR1 is SEHNR and CDR2 is FQNEAQ (reference sequence). The CDR3 consists of 14 residues. V was clipped by 1 base and J by 6 bases, with 13 bases between them. As regards this clone: The antigen remains unidentified.

The chain is built from TRBV7-9 and TRBJ2-7, with D uncertain. This receptor was identified in an adult in good health. This specimen consisted of peripheral blood, obtained on day 0 of MenACWY control vaccination. The CDR3: CASSLEAGEVEQYF. CDR3 nucleotides: TGTGCCAGCAGCTTAGAGGCAGGAGAGGTCGAGCAGTACTTC.